This TCR beta chain is drawn from a study of cytomegalovirus exposure and HLA in healthy donors. Study results and limitations: V- and J-gene trimming in TCR beta was tied to a missense DCLRE1C variant by an analysis performed later. Reportedly, a later analysis found an Asian-associated ancestry cluster had fewer N-insertions than the roughly 700-donor mean.

Points on this clone: What it binds is not known.

The PCR had 60 Vbeta and 13 Jbeta primers. TCRdb's table, derived via immunoSEQ multiplex PCR, lists solely in-frame clones and lacks some. The sample has approximately 150,000 clones; around three quarters are singletons. Germline V gives CDR1 GTSNPN, CDR2 SVGIG (reference sequence). Trimming pared 0 bases from V and 5 bases from J, leaving 4 bases between. CDR3 size: 11 residues. The clonotype comes from a woman between 35 and 50 years old in good health and CMV-seronegative. Sequencing input: PBMCs. The chain combines TRBV30 with TRBJ1-1; D remains ambiguous. CDR3 residues: CAWSVQTEAFF. In DNA form, the CDR3 reads TGTGCCTGGAGTGTCCAGACTGAAGCTTTCTTT. The variable domain in full, with the rest retrieved from reference TRBV30 and TRBJ1-1, is SQTIHQWPATLVQPVGSPLSLECTVEGTSNPNLYWYRQAAGRGLQLLFYSVGIGQISSEVPQNLSASRPQDRQFILSSKKLLLSDSGFYLCAWSVQTEAFFGQGTRLTVV.